This T cell receptor beta chain emerged from a study of control samples from healthy donors and cancer patients. CDR1 is MNHEY and CDR2 is SVGAGI in the germline V gene. Trimming removed 10 bases from V and 3 bases from J, with 12 bases in between. The CDR3 has 12 amino acids. Only in-frame clones appear in the TCRdb table, and some are missing; sequencing was by immunoSEQ multiplex PCR. The table has under 85,000 clones, approximately 89% seen once; the top ten hold around 5.5%. The sequencing sample was made of PBMCs. The receptor was isolated from a man in his 60s with colorectal cancer. The J gene is TRBJ1-1, the V gene TRBV6-5; perhaps TRBD1 as D (6 bases). CDR3: CAIQGRYTEAFF. CDR3 coding DNA: TGTGCCATCCAGGGGAGGTACACTGAAGCTTTCTTT.